These 19 T cell receptor beta chains originate from one sample sequenced in a study of graft-versus-host responses after intestinal transplantation (dated by TCRdb to the early 2020s). The method was the immunoSEQ multiplex PCR assay. The table comes from immuneACCESS by way of TCRdb, which keeps in-frame sequences with V and J called. Part of the clones is missing from these tables; in studies checked, under half for an unresolved V gene and the rest for unknown reasons. Within this sample are around 30,000 clones, with about 85% of them counted one time only. The ten most abundant clones make up approximately 10% of the sample. The sequenced sample was PBMCs, obtained approximately 460 days after intestinal transplantation. These receptors were collected from a human patient who received an intestinal transplant, so some T cells may come from the graft donor.

This chain links TRBV21-1 with TRBJ2-1; the table's D call, TRBD2, was not checked against the DNA. TRBV21-1 is shown as a pseudogene. CDR3 length: 14 residues. CDR3 amino acids: CASRLAENYNEQFF. DNA for the CDR3: TGTGCCAGCCGACTAGCGGAAAATTACAATGAGCAGTTCTTC.

The chain combines TRBV6-5 with TRBJ2-5, with TRBD1 matching over 8 bases. J lost 3 bases, V lost 6 bases, and 3 bases had no gene match. The CDR3 runs to 13 residues. From germline, CDR1 is MNHEY and CDR2 SVGAGI. CDR3 DNA: TGTGCCAGCAGGGACAGGGTGGAAGAGACCCAGTACTTC. Translated: CASRDRVEETQYF.

This chain links TRBV6-1 with TRBJ2-1; D is perhaps TRBD2 (6 bases). V lost 7 bases, J lost 3 bases, and 10 bases lay in between. There are 13 residues in the CDR3. Germline V gene data show CDR1 as MNHNS and CDR2 as SASEGT. The CDR3 DNA reads TGTGCCAGCACGGGAGTGGGCTACAATGAGCAGTTCTTC. Its protein is CASTGVGYNEQFF.

The V gene is TRBV30, the J gene TRBJ1-2; D is unresolved. This CDR3 has 15 amino acids. Per the germline V gene, CDR1 is GTSNPN and CDR2 is SVGIG (reference sequence). V shed 0 bases and J shed 5 bases, with 16 bases lying between them. This CDR3 is CAWSVRSGFGYGYTF. The CDR3 nucleotides read TGTGCCTGGAGTGTACGGAGCGGGTTTGGGTATGGCTACACCTTC.

This chain connects TRBV4-1 to TRBJ2-7; tentative D call: TRBD1 (6 bases). The CDR3 consists of 16 residues. Germline loops: CDR1 MGHRA, CDR2 YSYEKL. Between the trimmed V and J ends, which lost 3 bases and 0 bases, there was a span of 15 bases. CDR3 region: CASSHPGQQTSYEQYF. The CDR3 DNA reads as TGCGCCAGCAGCCATCCTGGACAGCAAACCTCCTACGAGCAGTACTTC.

The rearrangement joins TRBV29-1 to TRBJ2-1; D tentatively fits TRBD1 or TRBD2 (5 bases each). Germline V gene lookup returns CDR1 SQVTM and CDR2 ANQGSEA. CDR3 size: 15 residues. V lost 3 bases to trimming and J lost 4 bases, with 16 bases between them. In nucleotides, the CDR3 is TGCAGCGTTGAGGGACGCTCTTCTTCGTACAATGAGCAGTTCTTC. The encoded protein is CSVEGRSSSYNEQFF.

The J gene is TRBJ1-2, the V gene TRBV7-3; D is undetermined. CDR1 and CDR2 (germline): SGHTA, FQGTGA. CDR3 length equals 16 residues. Trimming took 4 bases from V and 6 from J, leaving 21 bases between them. In DNA form, the CDR3 reads TGTGCCAGCAGCTCCCCCCCGTTTTGGATTGTCGATGGCTACACCTTC. Translating it yields CASSSPPFWIVDGYTF.

The gene calls are TRBV9 and TRBJ2-1, with TRBD2 identical over 9 bases. Trimming took 3 bases from V and 8 from J; bases not matched to a gene: 9. The CDR3 has 15 residues. CDR1 and CDR2 from the germline V gene are SGDLS and YYNGEE. As DNA, the CDR3 is TGTGCCAGCAGCGCCTTACCGGGACTAGCTTATGAGCAGTTCTTC. This gives the protein CASSALPGLAYEQFF.

The gene calls are TRBV7-9 and TRBJ2-1; D possibly matches TRBD1 or TRBD2 (5 bases each). V was trimmed by 5 bases and J by 10 bases, leaving 12 bases between them. This CDR3 has 12 amino acids. CDR1 and CDR2 from the germline V gene are SEHNR and FQNEAQ (reference sequence). The CDR3 loop reads CASSLTRGEQFF. CDR3 nucleotide sequence: TGTGCCAGCAGCCTTACTAGGGGCGAGCAGTTCTTC.

This clone has just a few counts. This chain links TRBV5-7 with TRBJ2-7, with 8 bases that match TRBD2. TRBV5-7 is flagged as an ORF with uncertain function. With 3 bases clipped from V and 2 bases from J, the junction kept 7 bases outside the gene matches. The CDR3 extends over 15 amino acids. Here the CDR3 DNA reads TGTGCCAGCAGCTCAGACGGACTAGCTGCCTACGAGCAGTACTTC. This translates into CASSSDGLAAYEQYF.

This clone was seen once. This rearrangement joins TRBV19 to TRBJ2-7, with D unclear. Germline values: CDR1 LNHDA, CDR2 SQIVND (reference sequence). V lost 0 bases and J 2 bases, leaving 11 bases between the germline ends. The CDR3 is 15 residues long. The CDR3 is CASSIEADLTYEQYF. The CDR3, as DNA: TGTGCCAGTAGTATAGAGGCAGACCTCACCTACGAGCAGTACTTC.

This chain links TRBV2 with TRBJ1-2; weak D call: TRBD1 (5 bases). The CDR3 runs to 13 residues. Trimming took 3 bases from V and 4 from J, leaving 9 bases between them. In germline, CDR1 is SNHLY, CDR2 FYNNEI. This CDR3 reads CASSDRAGYGYTF. CDR3 nucleotides: TGTGCCAGCAGTGACAGGGCAGGCTATGGCTACACCTTC.

Notes on this clone: Since no conserved phenylalanine or tryptophan closes the CDR3, a read error is the likely cause. This sequence joins TRBV5-1 and TRBJ2-7, with 11 bases matching TRBD2. With V trimmed by 1 base and J by 1 base, 4 bases remained unmatched. Germline V CDR1 and CDR2: SGHRS, YFSETQ. CDR3 length: 16 amino acids. CDR3 sequence reads: CASSLTTSGRSYEQYL. The CDR3 coding sequence is TGCGCCAGCAGCTTGACCACTAGCGGGAGATCCTACGAGCAGTACCTC.

Turning to this clone: A junction end diverges from the germline sequence, so it may reflect a read error. Distinct nucleotide sequences in the sample also encode this CDR3. The chain combines TRBV7-9 with TRBJ2-7, with TRBD1 identical over 7 bases. Germline values: CDR1 SEHNR, CDR2 FQNEAQ (reference sequence). This CDR3 has 12 amino acids. CDR3 DNA: TGTGCCAGCAGCGTGAACAGGGGAGAGCAGTACTTT. Its protein is CASSVNRGEQYF. Variable domain in full (rest from reference TRBV7-9 and TRBJ2-7): DTGVSQNPRHKITKRGQNVTFRCDPISEHNRLYWYRQTLGQGPEFLTYFQNEAQLEKSRLLSDRFSAERPKGSFSTLEIQRTEQGDSAMYLCASSVNRGEQYFGPGTRLTVT.

The J gene is TRBJ2-3, the V gene TRBV5-1, with 8 bases identical to TRBD1. The CDR3 is 14 residues long. Germline lookup yields CDR1 SGHRS and CDR2 YFSETQ. With V trimmed by 0 bases and J by 4 bases, 1 base remained unmatched. The CDR3, as DNA: TGCGCCAGCAGCTTGGGCAGGGGGCCAGATACGCAGTATTTT. It yields the protein CASSLGRGPDTQYF.

The V gene is TRBV7-7, the J gene TRBJ1-1, with TRBD1 matching over 7 bases. CDR1 and CDR2 from the germline V gene are SSHAT and FNYEAQ (reference sequence). With V trimmed by 5 bases and J by 4 bases, 4 bases remained unmatched. The CDR3 extends over 13 amino acids. Here the CDR3 reads CASSAGGGTEAFF. The CDR3 nucleotides read TGTGCCAGCAGCGCAGGGGGTGGCACTGAAGCTTTCTTT. The variable domain in full, completed from reference TRBV7-7 and TRBJ1-1, reads GAGVSQSPRYKVTKRGQDVTLRCDPISSHATLYWYQQALGQGPEFLTYFNYEAQPDKSGLPSDRFSAERPEGSISTLTIQRTEQRDSAMYRCASSAGGGTEAFFGQGTRLTVV.

V and J are TRBV6-5 and TRBJ1-2, with TRBD1 matching over 9 bases. V shed 1 base and J 7 bases; nucleotides not matched to a gene: 7. CDR1 and CDR2 from the germline V gene are MNHEY and SVGAGI. The CDR3 length is 15 residues. The CDR3 region has the DNA TGTGCCAGCAGTTACTGGGACACAGGGGGCATTGGCTACACCTTC. This codes for CASSYWDTGGIGYTF.

The rearrangement uses TRBV10-2 and TRBJ2-2; D unclear. The CDR3 totals 16 residues. Germline assignment: CDR1 WSHSY and CDR2 SAAADI. The V and J ends lost 5 bases and 1 base respectively, with 14 bases between them. Written as DNA, the CDR3 is TGCGCCAGCAGTAAGACCTACTCAAGGAACACCGGGGAGCTGTTTTTT. Translated: CASSKTYSRNTGELFF.

The chain carries TRBV28 and TRBJ1-5, with a possible D match to TRBD1 (5 bases). CDR1 is MDHEN, CDR2 SYDVKM, per germline. V lost 2 bases and J lost 6, with 11 bases in between. The CDR3 has 14 amino acids. In DNA, the CDR3 is TGTGCCAGCAGTTTAGCCGGGGCGTCTCAGCCCCAGCATTTT. Its protein product is CASSLAGASQPQHF.